This TCR beta chain was recorded in a study of blood T cell repertoires in COVID-19. Study in general: Samples came from the United States, Italy and Spain, spanning acute and convalescent COVID-19.

In the original analysis: How many nucleated cells were present was estimated from reference gene primer amplification. Generated by immunoSEQ multiplex PCR, the TCRdb table keeps only in-frame clones and is missing some. That table furnishes V, J and clone size, whereas the DNA furnished D and trimming. The table lists around 390,000 clones, 85% to 90% of them singletons. All recovered Cohort 3 donors got two negative PCRs, got clearance, or saw symptom resolution. This clone appeared a single time. With V trimmed by 5 bases and J by 7 bases, 13 bases remained unmatched. The CDR3 has 15 residues. Per the germline V gene, CDR1 is MDHEN and CDR2 is SYDVKM.

The TCR originated in a woman aged 50 to 60 who had recovered from COVID-19. V is TRBV28 and J is TRBJ1-1; 7 nucleotides agree with TRBD1. What was sequenced was PBMCs or T cells enriched from blood (not recorded which). For the CDR3, the DNA is TGTGCCAGCAGTGTTCTGGGACAGCCTTTTGATGAAGCTTTCTTT. Translating it yields CASSVLGQPFDEAFF.